This TCR beta chain was sequenced for a study of patients and donors after allogeneic stem cell transplantation. Germline V gene sequence: CDR1 LNHDA, CDR2 SQIVND (reference sequence). V shed 8 bases and J shed 0 bases, with 13 bases lying between them. This CDR3 region has 14 residues. One entry per CDR3 protein, called by TCRdb with MiXCR from the RT-PCR reads. This sample yields 30,000 to 40,000 distinct CDR3 sequences, of which roughly 38% are seen a single time; 76% belongs to the top ten. Sequenced material: blood, either unsorted or a sorted T cell fraction (not recorded which). This TCR was recovered from a human donor who was either an allogeneic HSCT recipient or a stem cell or donor lymphocyte infusion donor (not recorded which). It is not recorded whose cells these are; they may come from a transplant donor. The chain joins TRBV19 to TRBJ1-1; D is unclear. CDR3 nucleotides: TGTGCCAGTCGACGTTGGACGGTGAACACTGAAGCTTTCTTT. This sequence encodes CASRRWTVNTEAFF.